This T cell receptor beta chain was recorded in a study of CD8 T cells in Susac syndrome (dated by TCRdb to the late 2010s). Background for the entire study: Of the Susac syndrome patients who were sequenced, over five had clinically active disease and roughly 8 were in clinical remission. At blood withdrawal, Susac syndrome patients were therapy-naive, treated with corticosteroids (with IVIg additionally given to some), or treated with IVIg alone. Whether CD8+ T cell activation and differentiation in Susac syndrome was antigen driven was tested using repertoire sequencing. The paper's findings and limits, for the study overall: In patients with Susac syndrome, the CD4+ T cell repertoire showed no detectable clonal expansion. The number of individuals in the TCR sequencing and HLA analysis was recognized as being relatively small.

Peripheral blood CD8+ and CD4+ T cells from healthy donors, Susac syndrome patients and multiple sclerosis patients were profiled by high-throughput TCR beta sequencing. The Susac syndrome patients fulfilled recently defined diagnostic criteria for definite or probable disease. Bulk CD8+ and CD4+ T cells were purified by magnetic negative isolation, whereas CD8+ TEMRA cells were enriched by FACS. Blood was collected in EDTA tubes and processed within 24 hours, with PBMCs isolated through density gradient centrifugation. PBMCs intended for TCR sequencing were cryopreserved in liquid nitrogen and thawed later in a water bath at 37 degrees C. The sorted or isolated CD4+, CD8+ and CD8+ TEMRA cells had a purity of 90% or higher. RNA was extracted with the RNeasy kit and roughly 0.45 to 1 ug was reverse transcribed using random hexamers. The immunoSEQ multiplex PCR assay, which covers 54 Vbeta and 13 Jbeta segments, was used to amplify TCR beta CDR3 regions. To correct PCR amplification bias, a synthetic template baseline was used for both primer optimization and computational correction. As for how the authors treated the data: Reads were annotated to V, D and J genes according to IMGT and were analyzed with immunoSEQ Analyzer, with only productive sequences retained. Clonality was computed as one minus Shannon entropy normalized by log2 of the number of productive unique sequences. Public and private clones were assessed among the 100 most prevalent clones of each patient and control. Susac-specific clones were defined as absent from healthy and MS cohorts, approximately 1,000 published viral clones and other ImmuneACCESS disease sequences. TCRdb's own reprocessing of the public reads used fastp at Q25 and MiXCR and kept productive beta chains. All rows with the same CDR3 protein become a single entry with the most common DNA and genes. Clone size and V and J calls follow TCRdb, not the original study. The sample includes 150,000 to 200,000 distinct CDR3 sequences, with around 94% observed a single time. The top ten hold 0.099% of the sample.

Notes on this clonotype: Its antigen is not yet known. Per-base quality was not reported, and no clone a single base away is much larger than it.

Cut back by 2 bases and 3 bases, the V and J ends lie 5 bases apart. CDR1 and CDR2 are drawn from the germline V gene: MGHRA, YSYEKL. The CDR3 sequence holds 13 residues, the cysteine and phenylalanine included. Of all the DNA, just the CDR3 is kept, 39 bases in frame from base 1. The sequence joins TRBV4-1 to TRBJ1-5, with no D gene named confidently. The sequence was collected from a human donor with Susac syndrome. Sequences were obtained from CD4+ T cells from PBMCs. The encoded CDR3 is CASSQQVNQPQHF. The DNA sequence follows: TGCGCCAGCAGCCAACAGGTCAATCAGCCCCAGCATTTT.